Presented here are 29 T cell receptor beta chains from one specimen sequenced in a study of cytomegalovirus exposure and HLA in healthy donors. The PCR had 60 Vbeta and 13 Jbeta primers. The method was immunoSEQ multiplex PCR; TCRdb's version includes in-frame clones alone and lacks a portion of them. Of approximately 190,000 clones listed, over 70% are singletons. Sequencing was done on a sample of PBMCs. All receptors come from a woman aged 18-29 years in good health and CMV-seropositive.

The gene calls are TRBV4-1 and TRBJ2-1, with 10 bases fitting TRBD2. The V gene's germline CDR1 is MGHRA and CDR2 YSYEKL. With 1 base clipped from V and 9 bases from J, the junction kept 6 bases outside the gene matches. The CDR3 length is 15 residues. The CDR3 is CASSQGTSGVGEQFF. In DNA form, the CDR3 reads TGCGCCAGCAGCCAAGGAACTAGCGGGGTTGGTGAGCAGTTCTTC.

The chain couples TRBV18 to TRBJ2-7, with 9 nucleotides matching TRBD1. The CDR3 consists of 14 residues. Germline CDR1 reads KGHSH; CDR2 reads LQKENI. Losses at the gene ends were 2 bases for V and 5 bases for J; bases not matched to a gene: 4. CDR3: CASSPGTGLDEQYF. Written as DNA, the CDR3 is TGTGCCAGCTCACCAGGGACAGGGTTAGACGAGCAGTACTTC.

J is TRBJ1-1 and V is TRBV7-9; D might be TRBD1 (5 bases). The CDR3 is 15 residues long. Trimming cost V 2 bases and J 1 base, with 11 bases left between them. Germline loops: CDR1 SEHNR, CDR2 FQNEAQ (reference sequence). CDR3 nucleotide sequence: TGTGCCAGCAGCTTATTAGGGGCCCGGAACACTGAAGCTTTCTTT. Its protein product is CASSLLGARNTEAFF.

This clone was picked up a small number of times. The chain uses TRBV5-1 and TRBJ2-2, with 8 bases aligning to TRBD1. CDR1 and CDR2 (germline): SGHRS, YFSETQ. This CDR3 contains 15 residues. J gave up 11 bases and V 4 bases, and 13 bases lay outside the gene matches. In DNA, the CDR3 is TGCGCCAGCAGCCCAACTACAGGGGGGTACTCCGAGCTGTTTTTT. Its protein product is CASSPTTGGYSELFF.

V gene TRBV13 combines with J gene TRBJ2-3; 8 bases line up with TRBD2. V dropped 3 bases and J dropped 4; count of bases not matched to a gene: 6. Looked up from germline, CDR1 is PRHDT and CDR2 is FYEKMQ (reference sequence). CDR3 length: 15 amino acids. In DNA, the CDR3 is TGTGCCAGCAGCTTCGACGAACTAGCGGCAGATACGCAGTATTTT. Translation: CASSFDELAADTQYF.

The chain uses TRBV28 and TRBJ2-4; no definite D call. The CDR3 runs to 17 residues. Germline V gene data show CDR1 as MDHEN and CDR2 as SYDVKM. With 3 bases removed from V and 0 bases from J, the gap between germline ends came to 15 bases. The CDR3 loop is CASSFQSVTLAKNIQYF. The CDR3 DNA sequence: TGTGCCAGCAGTTTTCAGTCAGTCACCTTAGCCAAAAACATTCAGTACTTC.

Concerning this clone: This sample includes further DNA sequences coding for the same CDR3. This rearrangement joins TRBV27 to TRBJ1-5, with TRBD1 as a possible D gene (6 bases). Germline values: CDR1 MNHEY, CDR2 SMNVEV (reference sequence). Trimming stripped 2 bases from V and 0 bases from J, with 8 bases between. The length of the CDR3 is 15 residues. CDR3 bases: TGTGCCAGCAGTTTAGGGGGCTATAGCAATCAGCCCCAGCATTTT. Its protein product is CASSLGGYSNQPQHF.

The chain recombines TRBV7-6 with TRBJ2-1; 11 positions agree with TRBD2. This CDR3 is 17 amino acids long. From germline, CDR1 is SGHVS and CDR2 FNYEAQ. V was pared by 5 bases and J by 3 bases, with 9 bases of the junction left unmatched. The DNA of the CDR3 is TGTGCCAGCAGCCCAATGGGGGGGACTAGCGGCTACAATGAGCAGTTCTTC. It encodes CASSPMGGTSGYNEQFF. The whole variable domain, remainder taken from reference TRBV7-6 and TRBJ2-1, is GAGVSQSPRYKVTKRGQDVALRCDPISGHVSLYWYRQALGQGPEFLTYFNYEAQQDKSGLPNDRFSAERPEGSISTLTIQRTEQRDSAMYRCASSPMGGTSGYNEQFFGPGTRLTVL.

Only a few counts were recorded for this clone. The chain is built from TRBV19 and TRBJ1-3; the match to TRBD1 covers 7 bases. Trimming cost V 7 bases and J 0 bases; bases outside gene matches: 21. Germline CDR1 reads LNHDA; CDR2 reads SQIVND (reference sequence). The CDR3 sequence is 20 residues long. CDR3 in amino acids: CASNSHGDRLRISSGNTIYF. The CDR3 DNA is TGTGCCAGTAATAGCCACGGGGACAGACTTAGAATCAGCTCTGGAAACACCATATATTTT.

This rearrangement joins TRBV5-6 to TRBJ2-7, with 9 bases matching TRBD2. Looked up from germline, CDR1 is SGHDT and CDR2 is YYEEEE. The V segment lost 2 bases and the J segment 6 bases; nucleotides outside the gene matches: 6. CDR3 length: 14 residues. CDR3 DNA: TGTGCCAGCAGCTTAGAGACTAGCGGAACCGAGCAGTACGTC. This encodes CASSLETSGTEQYV.

The chain uses TRBV11-2 and TRBJ2-5, with 9 nucleotides matching TRBD1. The DNA end lines up better with TRBJ2-7; the J call may be wrong. The CDR3 runs 15 residues. Germline V lookup: CDR1 SGHAT, CDR2 FQNNGV. This CDR3 is CASSLGTGILYEQYF. In nucleotides, the CDR3 is TGTGCCAGCAGCTTGGGGACAGGGATCCTATACGAGCAGTACTTC.

The V gene is TRBV4-1, the J gene TRBJ2-5; TRBD2 might be the D (6 bases). Deletions cut 1 base from V and 5 bases from J, with 11 bases between. The CDR3 is 14 residues long. Germline V gene sequence: CDR1 MGHRA, CDR2 YSYEKL. CDR3 nucleotide sequence: TGCGCCAGCAGCCAAGTAAGGAGGGCGGAGACCCAGTACTTC. It codes for CASSQVRRAETQYF.

The chain combines TRBV28 with TRBJ2-4, with 10 bases that match TRBD2. The germline gives CDR1 MDHEN, CDR2 SYDVKM. V was pared by 1 base and J by 8 bases, with 8 bases of the junction left unmatched. CDR3 size: 16 residues. CDR3: CASSLLSSGGLDIQYF. The CDR3, as DNA: TGTGCCAGCAGTTTATTGTCTAGCGGGGGCCTCGACATTCAGTACTTC.

V and J are TRBV7-9 and TRBJ1-5; a weak D match, TRBD1 (6 bases). From germline, CDR1 is SEHNR and CDR2 FQNEAQ (reference sequence). Trimming stripped 5 bases from V and 0 bases from J, with 14 bases between. The CDR3 spans 16 residues. CDR3 nucleotides: TGTGCCAGCAGCCCATCAGAGGGGGTTAGCAATCAGCCCCAGCATTTT. Amino acids: CASSPSEGVSNQPQHF.

This chain uses TRBV7-2 with TRBJ2-1; D is perhaps TRBD2 (6 bases). The ends were cut back, 5 bases at V and 5 bases at J, with 13 bases in the middle. Germline V lookup: CDR1 SGHTA, CDR2 FQGNSA. The CDR3 has 14 residues. The CDR3 protein is CASSPGAGNNEQFF. The CDR3 DNA is TGTGCCAGCAGCCCCGGGGCGGGGAACAATGAGCAGTTCTTC.

V and J are TRBV6-4 and TRBJ2-2; 10 bases fit TRBD2. The CDR3 loop spans 16 amino acids. Germline CDR1 is MRHNA and CDR2 is SNTAGT. Trimming at V came to 4 bases and at J to 1 base, leaving 3 bases not matched to a gene. CDR3 in amino acids: CASSASSGGNTGELFF. The CDR3 region has the DNA TGTGCCAGCAGTGCCTCTAGCGGGGGGAACACCGGGGAGCTGTTTTTT.

The rearrangement links TRBV5-1 to TRBJ2-5; TRBD2 might be the D (6 bases). CDR1 and CDR2 from the germline V gene are SGHRS and YFSETQ. This CDR3 has 15 residues. The V end was cut by 0 bases, the J end by 1 base, with 10 bases between. CDR3 coding DNA: TGCGCCAGCAGCTTGGCCCGGGGGTTCCAAGAGACCCAGTACTTC. This gives the protein CASSLARGFQETQYF.

The chain employs TRBV18 and TRBJ2-2, with 9 bases aligning to TRBD1. Trimming removed 6 bases from V and 7 bases from J; junction bases left unmatched: 6. The CDR3 spans 14 residues. CDR1 and CDR2 (germline): KGHSH, LQKENI. Written as DNA, the CDR3 is TGTGCCAGCTCCGGGGACAGGGAACTCGGGGAGCTGTTTTTT. It codes for CASSGDRELGELFF.

The chain has TRBV9 and TRBJ2-7, with a weak D call TRBD1 (7 bases). This CDR3 contains 16 residues. V dropped 0 bases and J dropped 1 base, with 14 bases sitting between them. In germline, CDR1 is SGDLS, CDR2 YYNGEE. CDR3 loop: CASSVGSGGGSYEQYV. The CDR3 nucleotides are TGTGCCAGCAGCGTAGGGTCAGGGGGAGGATCCTACGAGCAGTACGTC.

This chain joins TRBV25-1 and TRBJ2-5; a possible D gene is TRBD2 (7 bases). Per the germline V gene, CDR1 is MGHDK and CDR2 is SYGVNS. The CDR3 is 14 amino acids. The V gene lost 2 bases and the J gene lost 8 bases, with 15 bases spanning the gap. The CDR3 nucleotides are TGTGCCAGCAGTGAAGGGGGCGCGGGGGCAACCCAGTACTTC. It encodes CASSEGGAGATQYF. Combining the CDR3 with reference TRBV25-1 and TRBJ2-5 gives the whole variable domain EADIYQTPRYLVIGTGKKITLECSQTMGHDKMYWYQQDPGMELHLIHYSYGVNSTEKGDLSSESTVSRIRTEHFPLTLESARPSHTSQYLCASSEGGAGATQYFGPGTRLLVL.

The chain employs TRBV6-5 and TRBJ1-4; tentative D call: TRBD1 (5 bases). CDR3 length: 13 residues. V was shortened by 5 bases and J by 8 bases, with 12 bases between the two germline ends. Germline lookup yields CDR1 MNHEY and CDR2 SVGAGI. The CDR3 coding sequence is TGTGCCAGCAGTCGGTCAGGGAGGGAAAAACTGTTTTTT. This codes for CASSRSGREKLFF.

The chain links TRBV5-6 to TRBJ2-3; 10 bases align to TRBD2. With 0 bases clipped from V and 4 bases from J, the junction kept 2 bases outside the gene matches. CDR3 length equals 15 residues. CDR1 is SGHDT and CDR2 is YYEEEE in the germline V gene. This CDR3 is CASSLELAGPDTQYF. The CDR3 DNA reads TGTGCCAGCAGCTTGGAACTAGCGGGGCCAGATACGCAGTATTTT.

A note on this clone: Likely a read error: the CDR3 ends without its conserved phenylalanine or tryptophan. The chain carries TRBV19 and TRBJ1-2, with 7 nucleotides matching TRBD1. Losses at the gene ends were 4 bases for V and 5 bases for J; bases not matched to a gene: 4. Germline CDR1 reads LNHDA; CDR2 reads SQIVND (reference sequence). The CDR3 is 13 amino acids. The CDR3 DNA reads as TGTGCCAGTAGTACCGGACAGGTTTATGGCTACACCTCC. As protein: CASSTGQVYGYTS.

The chain is built from TRBV6-5 and TRBJ1-2; D not certain. The CDR3 covers 12 residues. Germline loops: CDR1 MNHEY, CDR2 SVGAGI. Between the trimmed V and J ends, which lost 8 bases and 6 bases, there was a span of 13 bases. In DNA form, the CDR3 reads TGTGCCAGCTCGGGGAGAAGACATGGCTACACCTTC. This encodes CASSGRRHGYTF.

This sequence joins TRBV19 and TRBJ1-2, with 10 bases identical to TRBD1. This CDR3 contains 15 residues. The germline gives CDR1 LNHDA, CDR2 SQIVND (reference sequence). V was pared by 5 bases and J by 3 bases, with 6 bases of the junction left unmatched. CDR3 region: CASSSRDRGYYGYTF. Here the CDR3 DNA reads TGTGCCAGTAGTTCTCGGGACAGGGGCTACTATGGCTACACCTTC.

The V and J genes are TRBV5-1 and TRBJ1-1; 7 bases map to TRBD1. CDR1 and CDR2 (germline): SGHRS, YFSETQ. This CDR3 is 13 amino acids long. The ends lost 5 bases at V and 3 bases at J; junction bases unmatched: 4. CDR3 amino acids: CASRTGVDTEAFF. The CDR3 DNA reads TGCGCCAGCAGAACAGGGGTCGACACTGAAGCTTTCTTT.

This chain joins TRBV5-1 and TRBJ1-1, with a weak D call TRBD1 (5 bases). The CDR3 is 14 residues long. Germline CDR1 is SGHRS and CDR2 is YFSETQ. Trimming removed 1 base at V and 5 bases at J, with 12 bases between. The CDR3 here is CASSLIVGGTEAFF. The CDR3 bases are TGCGCCAGCAGCTTGATAGTGGGGGGGACTGAAGCTTTCTTT.

The chain couples TRBV19 to TRBJ2-5; D is possibly TRBD2 (5 bases). Germline values: CDR1 LNHDA, CDR2 SQIVND (reference sequence). The CDR3 has 11 amino acids. V was pared by 5 bases and J by 7 bases, with 8 bases between. The chain's CDR3 is CASSEGRTQYF. CDR3 DNA sequence: TGTGCCAGTAGTGAGGGAAGGACCCAGTACTTC.

V gene TRBV5-6 combines with J gene TRBJ1-2; no clear D. This CDR3 contains 12 residues. V lost 4 bases to trimming and J lost 5 bases, with 9 bases between them. Germline V gives CDR1 SGHDT, CDR2 YYEEEE. CDR3: CASSQHDYGYTF. As DNA, the CDR3 is TGTGCCAGCAGCCAACATGATTATGGCTACACCTTC.